This passage covers 28 T cell receptor beta chains from one sample sequenced in a study of T cell changes during pregnancy in multiple sclerosis. The table came from immunoSEQ multiplex PCR; TCRdb's copy has only in-frame clones and leaves some out. The sample gives around 25,000 clones, roughly 90% of which show up once; 9.4% is in the top ten. This material consisted of CD8+ T cells from peripheral blood mononuclear cells, taken in the third trimester of pregnancy. Receptors were obtained from a female donor in good health, enrolled as a control in a pregnancy study.

The chain links TRBV4-1 to TRBJ1-5; D not certain. The germline V gene has CDR1 MGHRA and CDR2 YSYEKL. The CDR3 runs to 15 residues. V lost 1 base and J 0 bases, leaving 7 bases between the germline ends. This chain's CDR3 is CASSQGGYSNQPQHF. The CDR3 DNA follows: TGCGCCAGCAGCCAAGGAGGGTATAGCAATCAGCCCCAGCATTTT.

V is TRBV11-2 and J is TRBJ2-7, with 10 positions matching TRBD1. After removal of 0 bases from V and 5 bases from J, the junction contained 4 bases not matched to a gene. The germline V gene encodes CDR1 SGHAT and CDR2 FQNNGV. The CDR3 sequence is 15 residues long. The CDR3, as DNA: TGTGCCAGCAGCTTAGACCCGGGACAGGGGAACGAGCAGTACTTC. Encoded protein: CASSLDPGQGNEQYF.

The chain has TRBV25-1 and TRBJ2-7; possible D gene TRBD2, 5 bases. V was trimmed by 4 bases and J by 3 bases, leaving 16 bases between them. The CDR3 has 15 residues. The germline gives CDR1 MGHDK, CDR2 SYGVNS. CDR3 nucleotides: TGTGCCAGCAGTGGCTCGGAGAGCGGCCTCTACGAGCAGTACTTC. Its translation is CASSGSESGLYEQYF.

The chain is built from TRBV10-3 and TRBJ2-2, with D uncertain. The CDR3 contains 11 residues. Trimming took off 7 bases at V and 7 bases at J, with 7 bases between the two ends. Germline V lookup: CDR1 ENHRY, CDR2 SYGVKD. The CDR3 region is CAITDFGELFF. The CDR3, as DNA: TGTGCCATCACAGATTTCGGGGAGCTGTTTTTT.

This clone turned up a few times. The CDR3 here is CASSDFSGGNTGELFF. The CDR3 coding sequence is TGTGCCAGCAGTGACTTTAGCGGAGGAAACACCGGGGAGCTGTTTTTT. The chain links TRBV6-4 to TRBJ2-2; possible D gene TRBD2, 6 bases. Germline values: CDR1 MRHNA, CDR2 SNTAGT. Trimming left V 1 base short and J 2 bases short, with 11 bases between. This CDR3 has 16 residues.

The chain joins TRBV28 to TRBJ2-5; tentative D call: TRBD1 (5 bases). V lost 4 bases and J lost 6, with 18 bases in between. Germline V gene lookup returns CDR1 MDHEN and CDR2 SYDVKM. The CDR3 spans 15 residues. CDR3 DNA: TGTGCCAGCAGTTCGACCCCGACAGTGAAACAGACCCAGTACTTC. Its protein product is CASSSTPTVKQTQYF.

The V gene is TRBV4-1, the J gene TRBJ2-7; the D gene is possibly TRBD1 (6 bases). Germline loops: CDR1 MGHRA, CDR2 YSYEKL. Trimming cost V 4 bases and J 7 bases, with 14 bases left between them. CDR3 length equals 13 residues. The chain's CDR3 is CASSRWTDGEQYF. The DNA for the CDR3 is TGCGCCAGCAGCCGCTGGACAGATGGGGAGCAGTACTTC.

The genes are TRBV7-9 and TRBJ2-2, with unresolved D. CDR1 is SEHNR and CDR2 is FQNEAQ in the germline V gene (reference sequence). The ends were cut back, 5 bases at V and 4 bases at J, with 8 bases in the middle. This CDR3 has 13 residues. Written as DNA, the CDR3 is TGTGCCAGCAGCCCTCCCGGCACCGGGGAGCTGTTTTTT. It translates to CASSPPGTGELFF.

This chain uses TRBV30 with TRBJ2-7, with a possible D match to TRBD1 (6 bases). The germline V gene has CDR1 GTSNPN and CDR2 SVGIG (reference sequence). The CDR3 runs 11 residues. V was trimmed by 5 bases and J by 6 bases, leaving 11 bases between them. CDR3 residues: CAWGQNPEQYF. DNA for the CDR3: TGTGCCTGGGGACAGAACCCCGAGCAGTACTTC.

The V call is TRBV25-1, the J call TRBJ2-1, with TRBD2 matching 10 bases. The CDR3 consists of 16 residues. The V gene's germline CDR1 is MGHDK and CDR2 SYGVNS. The V and J ends lost 4 bases and 9 bases, in that order; junction bases with no gene match: 12. This CDR3 is CASSALLAGPGGEQFF. The CDR3 DNA is TGTGCCAGCAGTGCATTACTAGCGGGACCTGGCGGTGAGCAGTTCTTC. Full variable domain (missing parts from reference TRBV25-1 and TRBJ2-1): EADIYQTPRYLVIGTGKKITLECSQTMGHDKMYWYQQDPGMELHLIHYSYGVNSTEKGDLSSESTVSRIRTEHFPLTLESARPSHTSQYLCASSALLAGPGGEQFFGPGTRLTVL.

The chain combines TRBV15 with TRBJ2-5, with D uncertain. V was trimmed by 1 base and J by 5 bases, leaving 14 bases between them. Germline V gene sequence: CDR1 LNHNV, CDR2 YYDKDF (reference sequence). The CDR3 consists of 15 residues. The CDR3 reads CATSRAGVLLETQYF. In DNA form, the CDR3 reads TGTGCCACCAGCAGAGCCGGAGTCCTACTCGAGACCCAGTACTTC.

The CDR3 region is CASSSGFQPQHF. For the CDR3, the DNA is TGTGCCAGCAGCTCAGGTTTTCAGCCCCAGCATTTT. This rearrangement joins TRBV7-2 to TRBJ1-5; D is unresolved. Germline V gives CDR1 SGHTA, CDR2 FQGNSA. This CDR3 has 12 residues. V was trimmed by 4 bases and J by 6 bases, leaving 7 bases between them.

CDR3 sequence (DNA): TGCGCCAGCATCGACAGCTCCTACGAGCAGTACTTC. Encoded protein: CASIDSSYEQYF. This chain links TRBV5-1 with TRBJ2-7; D is possibly TRBD1 (5 bases). Germline V gene lookup returns CDR1 SGHRS and CDR2 YFSETQ. The CDR3 has 12 residues. V was pared by 6 bases and J by 0 bases, with 7 bases between.

The gene calls are TRBV5-4 and TRBJ2-1; D gene unclear. V was shortened by 3 bases and J by 4 bases, with 8 bases between the two germline ends. CDR3 length: 13 amino acids. Per the germline V gene, CDR1 is SGHNT and CDR2 is YYREEE (reference sequence). CDR3 in DNA: TGTGCCAGCAGCTCCGACAAGTACAATGAGCAGTTCTTC. Translation gives CASSSDKYNEQFF. Combining the CDR3 with reference TRBV5-4 and TRBJ2-1 gives the whole variable domain ETGVTQSPTHLIKTRGQQVTLRCSSQSGHNTVSWYQQALGQGPQFIFQYYREEENGRGNFPPRFSGLQFPNYSSELNVNALELDDSALYLCASSSDKYNEQFFGPGTRLTVL.

The chain couples TRBV12-5 to TRBJ1-6; D is undetermined. The germline CDR1 and CDR2 sequences are LGHNT and FRNRAP. This CDR3 has 13 residues. V was pared by 7 bases and J by 11 bases, with 15 bases between. The CDR3, as DNA: TGTGCTAGTGTAGCCCGGGAATCAACACCCCTCCACTTT. Protein: CASVARESTPLHF.

The chain carries TRBV4-1 and TRBJ2-1; 7 positions match TRBD1. The CDR3 covers 18 residues. Losses at the gene ends were 0 bases for V and 5 bases for J; bases not matched to a gene: 13. Germline CDR1 is MGHRA and CDR2 is YSYEKL. The CDR3 loop is CASSQDPKGAGGDNEQFF. The DNA of the CDR3 is TGCGCCAGCAGCCAAGATCCCAAGGGGGCAGGTGGAGACAATGAGCAGTTCTTC.

The chain carries TRBV6-1 and TRBJ1-1; TRBD1 is a possible D gene (5 bases). This CDR3 contains 14 residues. Germline CDR1 and CDR2: MNHNS and SASEGT. V shed 8 bases and J shed 2 bases, with 15 bases lying between them. The CDR3 loop reads CASSKTGENTEAFF. In DNA, the CDR3 is TGTGCCAGCTCAAAGACGGGGGAAAACACTGAAGCTTTCTTT.

CDR3 in amino acids: CASSVAVRNEQFF. In DNA, the CDR3 is TGTGCCAGCAGTGTTGCGGTCCGCAATGAGCAGTTCTTC. The chain is built from TRBV27 and TRBJ2-1; D gene unclear. The V end lost 5 bases, the J end lost 6 bases, and 11 bases lay between the germline ends. CDR1 is MNHEY, CDR2 SMNVEV, per germline (reference sequence). The CDR3 length is 13 residues.

CDR3 protein: CASSSRFPADQETQYF. CDR3 DNA sequence: TGTGCCAGCAGCTCCCGCTTCCCGGCGGACCAAGAGACCCAGTACTTC. The V call is TRBV7-9, the J call TRBJ2-5, with D uncertain. CDR3 length: 16 residues. The V gene's germline CDR1 is SEHNR and CDR2 FQNEAQ (reference sequence). With 4 bases removed from V and 0 bases from J, the gap between germline ends came to 15 bases.

The rearrangement uses TRBV11-2 and TRBJ2-7; D unresolved. V shed 1 base and J shed 3 bases, with 7 bases lying between them. In germline, CDR1 is SGHAT, CDR2 FQNNGV. The CDR3 has 13 amino acids. CDR3 region: CASSLVLLYEQYF. CDR3 nucleotides: TGTGCCAGCAGCTTAGTACTCCTCTACGAGCAGTACTTC.

The chain is built from TRBV6-5 and TRBJ1-4, with D possibly matching TRBD1 (5 bases). Germline loops: CDR1 MNHEY, CDR2 SVGAGI. V lost 6 bases to trimming and J lost 8 bases, with 13 bases between them. The CDR3 is 13 residues long. CDR3 nucleotides: TGTGCCAGCAGCCCGCGGGGGACGGAAAAACTGTTTTTT. It is translated as CASSPRGTEKLFF.

Relative to its sample, this clone is medium-sized. This chain connects TRBV19 to TRBJ2-5, with a possible D match to TRBD1 (6 bases). V was pared by 5 bases and J by 5 bases, with 21 bases between. CDR3 size: 16 residues. From germline, CDR1 is LNHDA and CDR2 SQIVND (reference sequence). The CDR3 nucleotides read TGTGCCAGTAGTGATGTACAGGGTTCTCGGAGGGAGACCCAGTACTTC. Its translation is CASSDVQGSRRETQYF.

This rearrangement joins TRBV27 to TRBJ2-2, with unresolved D. This CDR3 contains 14 residues. Trimming took 10 bases from V and 0 from J, leaving 12 bases between them. Germline assignment: CDR1 MNHEY and CDR2 SMNVEV (reference sequence). The CDR3 loop is CATQEPPNTGELFF. The CDR3 DNA reads as TGTGCCACCCAAGAGCCCCCGAACACCGGGGAGCTGTTTTTT.

The V gene is TRBV27, the J gene TRBJ1-2, with 9 bases aligning to TRBD1. This CDR3 is built from 14 residues. Germline CDR1 and CDR2: MNHEY and SMNVEV (reference sequence). The ends lost 6 bases at V and 5 bases at J; junction bases unmatched: 7. CDR3 bases: TGTGCCAGCAGCCCGGGGGGACAGGGTTATGGCTACACCTTC. Translating it yields CASSPGGQGYGYTF.

This chain connects TRBV28 to TRBJ1-5, with D maybe TRBD1 (6 bases). Trimming removed 9 bases from V and 2 bases from J, with 17 bases in between. This CDR3 spans 15 amino acids. Germline CDR1 reads MDHEN; CDR2 reads SYDVKM. The CDR3 sequence: CASKTRGDGNQPQHF. The CDR3 DNA sequence: TGTGCCAGTAAGACCAGGGGCGATGGCAATCAGCCCCAGCATTTT.

Sample share makes this clone medium-sized. The V gene is TRBV28, the J gene TRBJ2-7; weak D call: TRBD2 (5 bases). Trimming took off 6 bases at V and 5 bases at J, with 8 bases between the two ends. The V gene's germline CDR1 is MDHEN and CDR2 SYDVKM. The CDR3 has 11 amino acids. CDR3 protein: CASSGINEQYF. For the CDR3, the DNA is TGTGCCAGCAGCGGGATAAACGAGCAGTACTTC.

The chain links TRBV27 to TRBJ1-1; unclear D gene. From germline, CDR1 is MNHEY and CDR2 SMNVEV (reference sequence). The CDR3 has 12 amino acids. V was cut by 4 bases and J by 7 bases, with 10 bases left in between. The CDR3: CASSSLGDEAFF. For the CDR3, the DNA is TGTGCCAGCAGTTCCCTAGGTGATGAAGCTTTCTTT.

This clone has just one count. The V gene is TRBV6-4, the J gene TRBJ2-3, with 9 bases aligning to TRBD1. The CDR3 is made up of 16 amino acids. Losses at the gene ends were 0 bases for V and 4 bases for J; bases not matched to a gene: 5. Looked up from germline, CDR1 is MRHNA and CDR2 is SNTAGT. CDR3 DNA sequence: TGTGCCAGCAGTGACTCGACGGGACAGGGATCAGATACGCAGTATTTT. Protein product: CASSDSTGQGSDTQYF.